This TCR beta chain is from a study of blood T cell repertoires in COVID-19 (dated by TCRdb to 2019 to 2021). Study-wide context: Samples covering the acute and convalescent phases of COVID-19 were provided by collaborators in the United States, Italy and Spain. The material from the prospective study consisted of cDNA or gDNA derived from T cells, B-cell-depleted T cells, or PBMCs. Deeply sampled blood TCRbeta repertoires from subjects exposed to, actively infected with, or recovered from COVID-19 were included in the dataset. The repertoires were made available in a free public database intended to serve as a resource for research on the immune response to SARS-CoV-2. Samples came from the ongoing ImmuneRACE study (first 160 participants) plus 1,254 subjects from 6 global collaborators. Nearly every sample came with metadata listing a de-identified subject ID, COVID-19 status, age in years and sex. Where available, HLA class I and class II types were taken from metadata supplied by the sample provider and were not determined by assay-based typing. Paper-wide results and their limitations: The quantity of clinical and demographic metadata differed by source and by participant and was supplied without curation.

Each collaborating institution followed its own protocols to collect whole blood in K2EDTA tubes. For TCRbeta analysis, collaborator samples were shipped as frozen whole blood, as isolated PBMCs, or as DNA extracted from either sample type. TCRbeta CDR3 regions were amplified from genomic DNA using the immunoSEQ Assay, a bias-controlled multiplex PCR. The authors' analysis ran thus. The number of nucleated cells in each sample was estimated by amplification of reference gene primers within the assay. To quantify the absolute abundance of each unique TCRbeta CDR3 rearrangement, sequence reads were collapsed and filtered. Productive Simpson clonality was computed per sample as the square root of Simpson's diversity index over productive rearrangements. The clones in this table, taken by TCRdb from immuneACCESS, are in-frame only. Not every clone is retained; where verified, under half of the shortfall comes from an unresolved V gene, and the cause of the rest is unknown. The V and J calls and clone size are taken from that table; D and trimming were inferred from the DNA. The sample table contains tens of thousands of clones; only one count was recorded for nearly 90% of them. The ten largest clones add up to about 2.9% of the sample.

This clone was seen a single time. This clone's antigen is unknown. Base quality data are lacking; no much larger clone is found one base away. The germline V gene specifies LGHNA as CDR1 and YSLEER as CDR2. Measured from the cysteine to the phenylalanine, the CDR3 is 17 residues long. Only the CDR3 region is kept as DNA, spanning 51 bases read in frame from base 1. Deletion took 0 bases off V and 3 bases off J, with a span of 15 bases between the germline ends. The clonotype was recovered from a man aged 50-59 years with active COVID-19. The specimen sequenced was peripheral blood. The V gene is TRBV4-3 and the J gene is TRBJ2-1; TRBD2 is a weak D gene call, 7 bases matching. The nucleotides are TGCGCCAGCAGCCAAGATTTTGGGGGGGCCATCTACAATGAGCAGTTCTTC. This sequence encodes CASSQDFGGAIYNEQFF.